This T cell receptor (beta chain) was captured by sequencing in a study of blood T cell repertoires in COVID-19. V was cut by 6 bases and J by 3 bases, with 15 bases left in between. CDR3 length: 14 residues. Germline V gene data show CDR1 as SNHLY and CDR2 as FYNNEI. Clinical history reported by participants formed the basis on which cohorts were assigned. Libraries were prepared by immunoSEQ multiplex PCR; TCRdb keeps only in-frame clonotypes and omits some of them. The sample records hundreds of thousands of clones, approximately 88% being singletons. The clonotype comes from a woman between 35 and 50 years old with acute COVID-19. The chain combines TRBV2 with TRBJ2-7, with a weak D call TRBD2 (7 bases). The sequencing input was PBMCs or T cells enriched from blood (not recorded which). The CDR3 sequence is CASRGGHGGYEQYF. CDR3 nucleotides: TGTGCCAGCAGGGGGGGGCACGGGGGCTACGAGCAGTACTTC.